This T cell receptor beta chain was sequenced during a study of T cells after yellow fever vaccination. Study at large: Preparing low-cell-number fractions relied on SMART-Seq v4 Ultra Low Input. General study findings and limits: Detected again after the booster were most primary-vaccination clones, at about 96% CD4 and approximately 87% CD8. FACS-sorted repertoires might harbor abundant contaminating clonotypes from the bulk population.

Trimming cost V 5 bases and J 1 base; bases outside gene matches: 11. Germline CDR1 reads SSHAT; CDR2 reads FNYEAQ (reference sequence). CDR3 size: 17 residues. With regard to this clonotype: The antigen is not known.

From the 5' RACE reads, TCRdb called clonotypes with MiXCR, one entry per CDR3 protein. The table includes under 400,000 distinct CDR3 sequences, roughly an eighth detected once. The material was CD4+ T cells sorted from PBMCs, obtained 15 days after the yellow fever booster vaccination. The source of this sequence is a man aged 18 to 29 who received the YFV17D yellow fever vaccine. The gene calls are TRBV7-7 and TRBJ2-1, with TRBD2 matching over 7 bases. CDR3 DNA: TGTGCCAGCAGCCCAATCCACGGGGGGTTTTCCTACAATGAGCAGTTCTTC. This translates into CASSPIHGGFSYNEQFF.